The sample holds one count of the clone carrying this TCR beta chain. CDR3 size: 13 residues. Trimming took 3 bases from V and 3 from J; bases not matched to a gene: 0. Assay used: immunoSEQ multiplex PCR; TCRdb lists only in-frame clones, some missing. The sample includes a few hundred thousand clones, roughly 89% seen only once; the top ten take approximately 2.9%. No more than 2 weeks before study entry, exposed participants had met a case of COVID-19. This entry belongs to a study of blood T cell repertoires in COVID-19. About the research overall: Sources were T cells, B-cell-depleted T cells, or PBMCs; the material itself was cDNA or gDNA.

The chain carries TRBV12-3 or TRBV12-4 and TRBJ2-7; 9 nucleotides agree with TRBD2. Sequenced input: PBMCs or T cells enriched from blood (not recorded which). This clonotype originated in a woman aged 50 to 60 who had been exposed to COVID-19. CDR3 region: CASSLTSGYEQYF. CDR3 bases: TGTGCCAGCAGTTTGACTAGCGGCTACGAGCAGTACTTC.